The next 12 T cell receptor beta chains were all read from a single sample in a study of T cell responses to AZD1222 COVID-19 vaccine. The repertoire was sequenced with immunoSEQ multiplex PCR; TCRdb's copy has only in-frame clones and lacks some. The sample has approximately 170,000 clones; 92% are singletons. The input for sequencing was peripheral blood, taken 28 days after the second AZD1222 dose. The source of these receptors is an adult who received the AZD1222 COVID-19 vaccine.

The rearrangement links TRBV21-1 to TRBJ1-1. TRBV21-1 represents a pseudogene. The CDR3 has 15 amino acids. This CDR3 is CASPLGAGLSTEAFF. CDR3 DNA sequence: TGTGCCAGCCCCCTTGGGGCGGGGCTTTCGACTGAAGCTTTCTTT.

The V call is TRBV19, the J call TRBJ2-1; 10 bases agree with TRBD2. The CDR3 runs to 14 residues. Germline loops: CDR1 LNHDA, CDR2 SQIVND (reference sequence). V was pared by 5 bases and J by 6 bases, with 4 bases of the junction left unmatched. The CDR3: CASSASGGANEQFF. The CDR3 coding sequence is TGTGCCAGTAGTGCCAGCGGGGGGGCCAATGAGCAGTTCTTC.

The CDR3 region has the DNA TGCGCCAGCAGCTTCCAAGGGGGTTTCTCCTACAATGAGCAGTTCTTC. Protein product: CASSFQGGFSYNEQFF. The chain recombines TRBV5-1 with TRBJ2-1; D is possibly TRBD1 (6 bases). The germline V gene encodes CDR1 SGHRS and CDR2 YFSETQ. The V and J ends lost 2 bases and 0 bases respectively, with 12 bases between them. The CDR3 spans 16 residues.

This sequence joins TRBV18 and TRBJ1-1, with D hard to call. Per germline, CDR1 KGHSH and CDR2 LQKENI. The CDR3 totals 15 residues. Trimming removed 3 bases from V and 3 bases from J, with 14 bases in between. The CDR3 is CASSPPPIVDTEAFF. DNA of the CDR3: TGTGCCAGCTCACCTCCACCTATAGTTGACACTGAAGCTTTCTTT.

The gene calls are TRBV7-9 and TRBJ2-2; D remains unclear. Germline V gene lookup returns CDR1 SEHNR and CDR2 FQNEAQ (reference sequence). The V gene lost 3 bases and the J gene lost 6 bases, with 5 bases spanning the gap. The CDR3 totals 12 residues. The CDR3 is CASSFGSGELFF. The CDR3 DNA sequence: TGTGCCAGCAGCTTCGGTTCCGGGGAGCTGTTTTTT. Using reference TRBV7-9 and TRBJ2-2 for the parts outside the CDR3, the full variable domain is DTGVSQNPRHKITKRGQNVTFRCDPISEHNRLYWYRQTLGQGPEFLTYFQNEAQLEKSRLLSDRFSAERPKGSFSTLEIQRTEQGDSAMYLCASSFGSGELFFGEGSRLTVL.

The V and J genes are TRBV10-3 and TRBJ1-6; D uncertain. V shed 2 bases and J shed 10 bases, with 6 bases lying between them. The CDR3 has 12 amino acids. Germline assignment: CDR1 ENHRY and CDR2 SYGVKD. CDR3 residues: CAISEESSPLHF. The CDR3, as DNA: TGTGCCATCAGTGAGGAGAGCTCACCCCTCCACTTT.

The V call is TRBV4-1, the J call TRBJ1-4; maybe TRBD1 (5 bases). V was cut by 3 bases and J by 0 bases, with 8 bases left in between. Germline values: CDR1 MGHRA, CDR2 YSYEKL. The CDR3 has 15 amino acids. The DNA of the CDR3 is TGCGCCAGCAGCCACAGGGCATCAACTAATGAAAAACTGTTTTTT. Residues: CASSHRASTNEKLFF.

The chain recombines TRBV7-2 with TRBJ1-2; TRBD1 agrees at 8 bases. CDR1 and CDR2 from the germline V gene are SGHTA and FQGNSA. With 5 bases clipped from V and 4 bases from J, the junction kept 3 bases outside the gene matches. CDR3 size: 13 residues. DNA of the CDR3: TGTGCCAGCAGCAAGACAGGGGCCTATGGCTACACCTTC. Translated, it gives CASSKTGAYGYTF. Complete variable domain (other parts from reference TRBV7-2 and TRBJ1-2): GAGVSQSPSNKVTEKGKDVELRCDPISGHTALYWYRQSLGQGLEFLIYFQGNSAPDKSGLPSDRFSAERTGGSVSTLTIQRTQQEDSAVYLCASSKTGAYGYTFGSGTRLTVV.

This clone has only one observation. The V and J genes are TRBV28 and TRBJ1-5; unclear D gene. V lost 8 bases and J lost 0, with 11 bases in between. Germline V gene data show CDR1 as MDHEN and CDR2 as SYDVKM. The CDR3 totals 14 residues. The CDR3 is CASSGDYSNQPQHF. In nucleotides, the CDR3 is TGTGCCAGCTCGGGCGATTATAGCAATCAGCCCCAGCATTTT.

The chain links TRBV7-3 to TRBJ2-2; weak D call: TRBD2 (5 bases). Deletions cut 2 bases from V and 0 bases from J, with 7 bases between. The CDR3 runs 15 residues. Per germline, CDR1 SGHTA and CDR2 FQGTGA. The CDR3 loop reads CASSLGGPNTGELFF. The CDR3 DNA is TGTGCCAGCAGCTTAGGAGGCCCGAACACCGGGGAGCTGTTTTTT.

V gene TRBV27 combines with J gene TRBJ2-2, with a tentative D call TRBD2 (5 bases). This CDR3 region has 15 residues. Germline V gene data show CDR1 as MNHEY and CDR2 as SMNVEV (reference sequence). V was cut by 5 bases and J by 1 base, with 11 bases left in between. CDR3 in amino acids: CASSRDRGNTGELFF. The CDR3 nucleotides read TGTGCCAGCAGTCGAGACCGGGGGAACACCGGGGAGCTGTTTTTT.

The chain couples TRBV5-8 to TRBJ1-3; no definite D call. Trimming shortened V by 0 bases and J by 6 bases, and 7 bases separated the two germline ends. This CDR3 is 13 amino acids long. Germline CDR1 is SGHTS and CDR2 is YDEGEE. CDR3 sequence reads: CASSLDSENTIYF. The DNA of the CDR3 is TGTGCCAGCAGCTTGGACAGTGAAAACACCATATATTTT.